Listed here are 25 T cell receptor beta chains from one sample, sequenced in a study of cytomegalovirus exposure and HLA in healthy donors. The PCR employed 60 Vbeta primers together with 13 Jbeta primers. Sequenced by immunoSEQ multiplex PCR; TCRdb stores in-frame clones only, minus some. The sample has 110,000 to 150,000 clones; under 80% are singletons. The sequencing input was PBMCs. These receptors were collected from a woman between 50 and 59 years old in good health and CMV-seropositive.

J is TRBJ2-2 and V is TRBV28; 8 nucleotides line up with TRBD2. The CDR3 has 15 amino acids. The ends lost 2 bases at V and 2 bases at J; junction bases unmatched: 1. Germline CDR1 and CDR2: MDHEN and SYDVKM. The CDR3 region has the DNA TGTGCCAGCAGTTTACGGGGGGGCAACACCGGGGAGCTGTTTTTT. This codes for CASSLRGGNTGELFF.

The chain uses TRBV7-9 and TRBJ2-7; maybe TRBD1 (5 bases). The CDR3 is made up of 16 amino acids. CDR1 and CDR2 (germline): SEHNR, FQNEAQ (reference sequence). The germline V and J ends were trimmed by 2 bases and 0 bases, with 14 bases remaining between them. In DNA form, the CDR3 reads TGTGCCAGCAGCTTAAGCTTGACAGCTAGCTCCTACGAGCAGTACTTC. Protein product: CASSLSLTASSYEQYF.

This chain joins TRBV7-3 and TRBJ2-7; D possibly corresponds to TRBD2 (6 bases). V shed 3 bases and J shed 6 bases, with 12 bases lying between them. CDR1 is SGHTA and CDR2 is FQGTGA in the germline V gene. The CDR3 extends over 13 amino acids. This chain's CDR3 is CASSLGPGSEQYF. The CDR3 DNA follows: TGTGCCAGCAGCTTGGGTCCCGGGAGCGAGCAGTACTTC.

The V call is TRBV4-3, the J call TRBJ1-2, with D possibly matching TRBD1 (6 bases). Trimming took 4 bases from V and 4 from J, leaving 10 bases between them. The CDR3 covers 13 residues. Germline V lookup: CDR1 LGHNA, CDR2 YSLEER. DNA for the CDR3: TGCGCCAGCAGCCCAGACAGGTCCTATGGCTACACCTTC. Protein sequence: CASSPDRSYGYTF.

The chain is built from TRBV13 and TRBJ2-3, with 8 positions matching TRBD2. The germline V gene has CDR1 PRHDT and CDR2 FYEKMQ (reference sequence). The CDR3 has 14 amino acids. The V segment lost 5 bases and the J segment 1 base; nucleotides outside the gene matches: 2. The CDR3 nucleotides are TGTGCCAGCAGCACAGCGGGGGGCACAGATACGCAGTATTTT. Its protein product is CASSTAGGTDTQYF.

A word on this clone: At the DNA level, this CDR3 is encoded by other sequences in the same sample as well. The chain couples TRBV4-3 to TRBJ2-5; D not resolved. This CDR3 region has 13 residues. The V and J ends lost 0 bases and 4 bases respectively, with 6 bases between them. The germline gives CDR1 LGHNA, CDR2 YSLEER. Here the CDR3 reads CASSQDLRETQYF. CDR3 DNA sequence: TGCGCCAGCAGCCAAGATCTACGAGAGACCCAGTACTTC.

This chain connects TRBV11-3 to TRBJ2-5, with TRBD2 matching over 9 bases. In germline, CDR1 is SGHNT, CDR2 YENEEA. V was pared by 5 bases and J by 9 bases, with 7 bases of the junction left unmatched. This CDR3 is built from 13 residues. CDR3 nucleotides: TGTGCCAGCAGCCCGATGGCTAGCGGGGCCCAGTACTTC. It specifies CASSPMASGAQYF.

This clone was counted only a few times. The chain has TRBV10-2 and TRBJ1-2; tentative D call: TRBD1 (6 bases). This CDR3 spans 11 amino acids. Trimming pared 2 bases from V and 8 bases from J, leaving 6 bases between. Germline lookup yields CDR1 WSHSY and CDR2 SAAADI. CDR3: CASSEGGGYTF. CDR3 nucleotide sequence: TGCGCCAGCAGTGAGGGGGGCGGCTACACCTTC.

The chain has TRBV11-3 and TRBJ1-1; D perhaps matches TRBD1 (6 bases). CDR1 and CDR2 from the germline V gene are SGHNT and YENEEA. This CDR3 spans 14 amino acids. With 5 bases removed from V and 4 bases from J, the gap between germline ends came to 14 bases. This chain's CDR3 is CASSVQGGGTEAFF. The CDR3, as DNA: TGTGCCAGCAGCGTACAGGGAGGGGGCACTGAAGCTTTCTTT.

Only a few counts were recorded for this clone. The rearrangement joins TRBV5-6 to TRBJ2-3; TRBD2 agrees at 10 bases. Unmatched junction bases numbered 6, after V lost 4 bases and J lost 4 bases. The germline CDR1 and CDR2 sequences are SGHDT and YYEEEE. The CDR3 spans 15 residues. CDR3: CASSTTSGVADTQYF. In DNA, the CDR3 is TGTGCCAGCAGCACAACTAGCGGGGTCGCAGATACGCAGTATTTT. The full variable domain, its missing parts supplied by reference TRBV5-6 and TRBJ2-3, is DAGVTQSPTHLIKTRGQQVTLRCSPKSGHDTVSWYQQALGQGPQFIFQYYEEEERQRGNFPDRFSGHQFPNYSSELNVNALLLGDSALYLCASSTTSGVADTQYFGPGTRLTVL.

The chain employs TRBV4-2 and TRBJ2-5; 8 bases match TRBD2. Looked up from germline, CDR1 is LGHNA and CDR2 is YNFKEQ. The CDR3 covers 15 residues. The junction had 5 bases not matched to a gene; V was cut back by 2 bases and J by 3 bases. This CDR3 is CASSQPAGGEETQYF. CDR3 DNA sequence: TGTGCCAGCAGCCAACCGGCGGGGGGAGAAGAGACCCAGTACTTC.

V is TRBV2 and J is TRBJ2-7, with TRBD2 matching over 14 bases. This CDR3 is 19 amino acids long. CDR1 is SNHLY and CDR2 is FYNNEI in the germline V gene. J gave up 0 bases and V 5 bases, and 12 bases lay outside the gene matches. The CDR3 spells CASSTGTSGGWPISYEQYF. The CDR3 DNA follows: TGTGCCAGCAGTACTGGGACTAGCGGGGGTTGGCCCATCTCCTACGAGCAGTACTTC.

In DNA, the CDR3 is TGTGCCAGCACTACTCCCCTCGAGGATACGCAGTATTTT. This codes for CASTTPLEDTQYF. The chain is built from TRBV6-1 and TRBJ2-3; D gene unclear. Germline V gene sequence: CDR1 MNHNS, CDR2 SASEGT. Between the trimmed V and J ends, which lost 7 bases and 6 bases, there was a span of 14 bases. The CDR3 covers 13 residues.

V gene TRBV4-1 combines with J gene TRBJ2-4, with D maybe TRBD2 (5 bases). V lost 0 bases, J lost 7 bases, and 13 bases lay in between. Germline-derived CDR1 and CDR2 are MGHRA and YSYEKL. CDR3 length: 15 amino acids. CDR3 sequence: CASSQDLTGINIQYF. Here the CDR3 DNA reads TGCGCCAGCAGCCAAGATTTGACGGGGATCAACATTCAGTACTTC.

V gene TRBV5-1 combines with J gene TRBJ2-2; D is ambiguous. The CDR3 is made up of 15 amino acids. From germline, CDR1 is SGHRS and CDR2 YFSETQ. Trimming removed 0 bases from V and 4 bases from J, with 10 bases in between. This chain's CDR3 is CASSLAQVLTGELFF. The CDR3 DNA follows: TGCGCCAGCAGCTTGGCACAAGTCCTCACCGGGGAGCTGTTTTTT.

The V gene is TRBV5-1, the J gene TRBJ2-1; tentative D call: TRBD2 (6 bases). This CDR3 region has 15 residues. In germline, CDR1 is SGHRS, CDR2 YFSETQ. The ends were cut back, 7 bases at V and 4 bases at J, with 18 bases in the middle. CDR3: CASSGLGGTYNEQFF. In nucleotides, the CDR3 is TGCGCCAGCTCTGGGCTGGGCGGGACGTACAATGAGCAGTTCTTC.

The chain uses TRBV13 and TRBJ2-3; 8 bases fit TRBD2. CDR3 length: 13 amino acids. Trimming took 3 bases from V and 5 from J; bases not matched to a gene: 1. Germline values: CDR1 PRHDT, CDR2 FYEKMQ (reference sequence). CDR3 DNA sequence: TGTGCCAGCAGCTTCGGGGGGGTAGATACGCAGTATTTT. It is translated as CASSFGGVDTQYF.

The chain combines TRBV19 with TRBJ1-2; D unclear. CDR3 length equals 11 residues. The V end was cut by 1 base, the J end by 10 bases, with 7 bases between. Germline CDR1 reads LNHDA; CDR2 reads SQIVND (reference sequence). CDR3: CASSIARDYTF. The CDR3, as DNA: TGTGCCAGTAGTATAGCGAGGGACTACACCTTC.

The chain links TRBV6-6 to TRBJ2-1, with a weak D call TRBD2 (6 bases). Trimming removed 2 bases from V and 5 bases from J, with 10 bases in between. CDR1 and CDR2 from the germline V gene are MNHNY and SVGAGI (reference sequence). The CDR3 extends over 14 amino acids. The CDR3 is CASSYGAGNNEQFF. The CDR3, as DNA: TGTGCCAGCAGTTACGGGGCGGGGAACAATGAGCAGTTCTTC.

The rearrangement links TRBV11-1 to TRBJ2-3; D might be TRBD1 (6 bases). Germline CDR1 is SGHAT and CDR2 is FQDESV (reference sequence). Trimming left V 4 bases short and J 0 bases short, with 11 bases between. The CDR3 is made up of 15 amino acids. CDR3 residues: CASSSGTSSTDTQYF. In DNA, the CDR3 is TGTGCCAGCAGCTCTGGGACATCCAGCACAGATACGCAGTATTTT.

Remarks on this clone: The same CDR3 also results from other DNA sequences found in this sample. The chain has TRBV4-1 and TRBJ1-2; no reliable D call. The V and J ends lost 1 base and 2 bases respectively, with 8 bases between them. Germline-derived CDR1 and CDR2 are MGHRA and YSYEKL. The CDR3 spans 14 residues. CDR3 in amino acids: CASSQAAGNYGYTF. As DNA, the CDR3 is TGCGCCAGCAGCCAAGCCGCGGGAAACTATGGCTACACCTTC.

The chain has TRBV12-5 and TRBJ2-3, with unresolved D. CDR3 length: 15 residues. V was clipped by 0 bases and J by 1 base, with 8 bases between them. Germline loops: CDR1 LGHNT, CDR2 FRNRAP. The CDR3 region is CASGLVGTGTDTQYF. The CDR3 DNA follows: TGTGCTAGTGGTTTGGTGGGCACAGGCACAGATACGCAGTATTTT. Filled out from reference TRBV12-5 and TRBJ2-3, the complete variable domain reads DARVTQTPRHKVTEMGQEVTMRCQPILGHNTVFWYRQTMMQGLELLAYFRNRAPLDDSGMPKDRFSAEMPDATLATLKIQPSEPRDSAVYFCASGLVGTGTDTQYFGPGTRLTVL.

This chain uses TRBV20-1 with TRBJ1-1; a weak D match, TRBD1 (5 bases). CDR3 length equals 11 residues. The germline gives CDR1 DFQATT, CDR2 SNEGSKA (reference sequence). CDR3 amino acids: CRGGSNTEAFF. CDR3 nucleotides: TGCAGGGGGGGATCGAACACTGAAGCTTTCTTT.

A few counts support this clone. Other nucleotide sequences from this sample produce the same CDR3. The CDR3, as DNA: TGTGCCAGCAGCCGCGGACAGCCTAATTCACCCCTCCACTTT. This codes for CASSRGQPNSPLHF. This chain uses TRBV7-9 with TRBJ1-6; TRBD1 is a possible D gene (6 bases). Germline V gives CDR1 SEHNR, CDR2 FQNEAQ (reference sequence). Trimming shortened V by 5 bases and J by 6 bases, and 11 bases separated the two germline ends. The CDR3 loop spans 14 amino acids. Full variable domain (remainder filled in from reference TRBV7-9 and TRBJ1-6): DTGVSQNPRHKITKRGQNVTFRCDPISEHNRLYWYRQTLGQGPEFLTYFQNEAQLEKSRLLSDRFSAERPKGSFSTLEIQRTEQGDSAMYLCASSRGQPNSPLHFGNGTRLTVT.

Comments on this clone: The junction does not match germline at one end; this may be a read error. The chain uses TRBV7-7 and TRBJ1-3; unclear D gene. Germline V gives CDR1 SSHAT, CDR2 FNYEAQ (reference sequence). The CDR3 is 15 amino acids. The CDR3 reads CASSPNGVQGNTIYF. In DNA, the CDR3 is TGTGCTAGCAGCCCGAACGGGGTTCAGGGAAACACCATATATTTT.